This is a list of T cell receptor beta chains from one sample in a study of T-cell memory formation after mild COVID-19. TCRdb reprocessed the 5' RACE reads with MiXCR, giving one entry per CDR3 protein. The data contain roughly 190,000 distinct CDR3 sequences, about 27% of them singletons. The sample taken for sequencing was PBMCs or a T cell subset sorted from them (not recorded which). The receptors were sampled from an adult woman who had mild COVID-19 (a few samples of this study predate the infection). Cell type and time point are not known. Each CDR3 is given with its conserved first and last residue.

V gene	J gene	CDR3 protein
TRBV7-9	TRBJ1-1	CASSLALGEAFF
TRBV6-6	TRBJ2-5	CASSPQGAGGPETQYF
TRBV27	TRBJ2-3	CASSLSAPKDTQYF
TRBV5-1	TRBJ2-3	CASSLSRGGRDTQYF
TRBV19	TRBJ2-1	CASSIGQGDNEQFF
TRBV7-9	TRBJ1-2	CASSPPGQGYYGYTF
TRBV24-1	TRBJ2-1	CATSGGVGSGRDYNEQFF
TRBV5-1	TRBJ1-4	CASKSGSNNEKLFF
TRBV2	TRBJ2-5	CASSPTPLRGAGGETQYF
TRBV7-9	TRBJ1-1	CASSFGRVGTTEAFF